The clone carrying this T cell receptor (beta chain) came up a few times. The antigen remains unidentified. The sample originates from a study of beta chain features in type 1 diabetes. Study information: The study found patients and healthy donors alike in age, gender and cell yields. Whole-study findings and limits: Type 1 diabetes patients had TCRB CDR3s that were shorter (moderately but significantly so) in all four CD4+ subsets.

V dropped 4 bases and J dropped 0; count of bases not matched to a gene: 7. From germline, CDR1 is SGHNT and CDR2 YYREEE (reference sequence). This CDR3 spans 15 amino acids. Expressed TCRB transcripts got sequenced, as all isolated RNA was reverse transcribed. Approximately 3.5 million reads, on average, came from each naive, central memory and regulatory T cell sample. Generated by immunoSEQ multiplex PCR, the TCRdb table keeps only in-frame clones and is missing some. The table lists some 250,000 clones, approximately 14% of them singletons. Sorted CD4+ subsets: naive, central memory, regulatory, stem cell-like memory (CD45RO/CCR7/CD25/CD127/CD95/CD27 panel).

V usage is TRBV5-4 and J usage is TRBJ2-7; 7 bases line up with TRBD1. The clonotype comes from a man between 25 and 39 years old with type 1 diabetes. Sample: naive CD4+ T cells from blood. This CDR3 is CASSGTGVNSYEQYF. CDR3 nucleotides: TGTGCCAGCAGCGGTACAGGGGTCAACTCCTACGAGCAGTACTTC.